This passage covers 31 T cell receptor beta chains from one sample sequenced in a study of shared clonotypes between healthy human individuals (TCRdb year 2020). Library preparation was by the immunoSEQ multiplex PCR assay. This immuneACCESS table, as held by TCRdb, lists in-frame sequences with V and J called but not all clones. Of the missing ones, under half trace to an unresolved V gene in checked studies; the others have no known cause. For this sample there are about 610,000 clones; around 97% appear just once. Approximately 0.057% of the sample comes from the top ten. Source material: naive CD4+ T cells sorted from blood. The cell subset or site label corresponds to: CD45RA+ positively selected. The receptors here all came from a young woman in good health.

As to this clone: Other DNA sequences in the sample encode the same CDR3. The chain couples TRBV2 to TRBJ2-5; no clear D. CDR1 and CDR2 from the germline V gene are SNHLY and FYNNEI. The V and J ends lost 2 bases and 4 bases respectively, with 2 bases between them. The CDR3 has 11 amino acids. The CDR3 spells CASSELETQYF. The CDR3 DNA follows: TGTGCCAGCAGTGAACTAGAGACCCAGTACTTC.

As regards this clone: The same CDR3 arises from other DNA sequences in this sample as well. V and J are TRBV7-9 and TRBJ1-1, with D hard to call. The CDR3 covers 13 residues. Germline V gene lookup returns CDR1 SEHNR and CDR2 FQNEAQ (reference sequence). Trimming shortened V by 3 bases and J by 2 bases, and 7 bases separated the two germline ends. The CDR3 DNA follows: TGTGCCAGCAGCTTGGGAGAAAACACTGAAGCTTTCTTT. This gives the protein CASSLGENTEAFF.

The J gene is TRBJ2-3, the V gene TRBV4-1; 10 nucleotides agree with TRBD1. Germline CDR1 and CDR2: MGHRA and YSYEKL. V was pared by 4 bases and J by 3 bases, with 7 bases of the junction left unmatched. This CDR3 has 16 residues. DNA of the CDR3: TGCGCCAGCAGCCGCCAAGACAGGGGGCTAACAGATACGCAGTATTTT. The encoded protein is CASSRQDRGLTDTQYF.

The chain uses TRBV5-1 and TRBJ2-1; 7 bases are shared with TRBD2. Germline CDR1 reads SGHRS; CDR2 reads YFSETQ. This CDR3 has 15 amino acids. J lost 0 bases, V lost 9 bases, and 9 bases had no gene match. As DNA, the CDR3 is TGCGCCACCCAGCTGGGGGGGGGCTCCTACAATGAGCAGTTCTTC. Protein product: CATQLGGGSYNEQFF.

J is TRBJ1-3 and V is TRBV27; TRBD1 aligns across 8 bases. This CDR3 has 15 residues. The germline CDR1 and CDR2 sequences are MNHEY and SMNVEV (reference sequence). J was trimmed by 2 bases and V by 5 bases; bases with no gene match: 5. CDR3 residues: CASSAQTGAGNTIYF. CDR3 DNA sequence: TGTGCCAGCAGTGCACAGACAGGGGCTGGAAACACCATATATTTT.

This rearrangement joins TRBV7-8 to TRBJ1-1, with 8 bases lining up with TRBD1. J lost 0 bases, V lost 4 bases, and 7 bases had no gene match. CDR3 length: 16 residues. Looked up from germline, CDR1 is SGHVS and CDR2 is FQNEAQ. CDR3 nucleotide sequence: TGTGCCAGCAGCTCGAACCCAGGGGGCATGAACACTGAAGCTTTCTTT. Residues: CASSSNPGGMNTEAFF.

The chain joins TRBV5-1 to TRBJ2-7, with a weak D call TRBD1 (6 bases). Germline V gives CDR1 SGHRS, CDR2 YFSETQ. The CDR3 has 13 residues. V lost 3 bases and J lost 7, with 14 bases in between. The CDR3 region has the DNA TGCGCCAGCAGCTCACAGGGTGAGAGGGAGCAGTACTTC. Protein sequence: CASSSQGEREQYF.

The chain recombines TRBV29-1 with TRBJ2-3, with TRBD2 identical over 9 bases. The CDR3 runs to 12 residues. J was trimmed by 12 bases and V by 3 bases; bases with no gene match: 7. Germline V gene data show CDR1 as SQVTM and CDR2 as ANQGSEA. This chain's CDR3 is CSVETSGKIQYF. CDR3 bases: TGCAGCGTTGAGACTAGCGGAAAAATACAGTATTTT.

The chain links TRBV10-2 to TRBJ2-7, with TRBD2 matching 7 bases. The junction had 2 bases not matched to a gene; V was cut back by 0 bases and J by 0 bases. Germline lookup yields CDR1 WSHSY and CDR2 SAAADI. The CDR3 sequence is 15 residues long. This chain's CDR3 is CASSESAGPSYEQYF. CDR3 bases: TGCGCCAGCAGTGAGTCAGCGGGGCCCTCCTACGAGCAGTACTTC.

J is TRBJ1-1 and V is TRBV4-2; D gene uncertain. The CDR3 length is 12 residues. Trimming cost V 5 bases and J 7 bases, with 11 bases left between them. Looked up from germline, CDR1 is LGHNA and CDR2 is YNFKEQ. The DNA of the CDR3 is TGTGCCAGCAGCGCGGTGGGAGGTGAAGCTTTCTTT. This translates into CASSAVGGEAFF.

This chain uses TRBV15 with TRBJ1-5; 9 bases align to TRBD1. The CDR3 totals 18 residues. The ends lost 2 bases at V and 5 bases at J; junction bases unmatched: 13. Per the germline V gene, CDR1 is LNHNV and CDR2 is YYDKDF (reference sequence). The CDR3 nucleotides read TGTGCCACCAGCAGATCCCCGCGGGGACAGGGAGGTGATCAGCCCCAGCATTTT. Protein: CATSRSPRGQGGDQPQHF.

This clone came up once. This chain links TRBV7-7 with TRBJ2-2; 7 nucleotides line up with TRBD2. This CDR3 has 17 residues. Germline CDR1 is SSHAT and CDR2 is FNYEAQ (reference sequence). V shed 1 base and J 5 bases; nucleotides not matched to a gene: 10. The CDR3 nucleotides are TGTGCCAGCAGCTTAGATCCCGGCGGGAGTGGAACCGGGGAGCTGTTTTTT. Amino acid sequence: CASSLDPGGSGTGELFF.

The V and J genes are TRBV10-1 and TRBJ2-4; no clear D gene. The CDR3 covers 14 residues. The V and J ends lost 3 bases and 0 bases respectively, with 6 bases between them. Germline-derived CDR1 and CDR2 are WNHNN and SYGVQD (reference sequence). CDR3 amino acids: CASSDGIAKNIQYF. CDR3 in DNA: TGCGCCAGCAGTGATGGAATAGCCAAAAACATTCAGTACTTC.

The chain recombines TRBV28 with TRBJ2-7; 7 bases fit TRBD1. V dropped 5 bases and J dropped 3; count of bases not matched to a gene: 10. CDR1 MDHEN and CDR2 SYDVKM come from the germline V gene. This CDR3 contains 15 residues. The chain's CDR3 is CASSPQGHGDYEQYF. For the CDR3, the DNA is TGTGCCAGCAGTCCACAGGGGCATGGGGACTACGAGCAGTACTTC.

The CDR3 loop reads CASSAAGTANTEAFF. The CDR3 DNA sequence: TGTGCCAGCAGTGCCGCCGGGACAGCGAACACTGAAGCTTTCTTT. The rearrangement joins TRBV6-1 to TRBJ1-1, with TRBD1 matching over 7 bases. CDR1 is MNHNS and CDR2 is SASEGT in the germline V gene. CDR3 length equals 15 residues. V lost 4 bases and J lost 1; bases outside the gene matches: 6.

The J gene is TRBJ2-5, the V gene TRBV7-8; 11 nucleotides match TRBD2. V lost 0 bases and J lost 2; bases outside the gene matches: 5. Germline V gene data show CDR1 as SGHVS and CDR2 as FQNEAQ. The CDR3 totals 17 residues. The CDR3, as DNA: TGTGCCAGCAGCTTAGCGATGGTAGCGGGAGGGCAAGAGACCCAGTACTTC. This gives the protein CASSLAMVAGGQETQYF.

The count of this clone is one. V is TRBV30 and J is TRBJ2-1, with 12 bases fitting TRBD2. Germline V lookup: CDR1 GTSNPN, CDR2 SVGIG (reference sequence). The CDR3 runs to 14 residues. V lost 0 bases and J lost 7; bases outside the gene matches: 1. As DNA, the CDR3 is TGTGCCTGGAGTGTTGGGACTAGCGGGAATGAGCAGTTCTTC. Protein sequence: CAWSVGTSGNEQFF.

The J gene is TRBJ2-7, the V gene TRBV7-9; D unclear. V lost 1 base to trimming and J lost 2 bases, with 6 bases between them. This CDR3 is built from 13 residues. Germline-derived CDR1 and CDR2 are SEHNR and FQNEAQ (reference sequence). The CDR3 loop is CASSLEVPYEQYF. In DNA, the CDR3 is TGTGCCAGCAGCTTAGAGGTCCCCTACGAGCAGTACTTC.

V usage is TRBV6-5 and J usage is TRBJ2-7; the D is unclear. The CDR3 contains 14 residues. Germline values: CDR1 MNHEY, CDR2 SVGAGI. V gave up 0 bases and J gave up 6 bases, with 12 bases separating them. The chain's CDR3 is CASSYSIKAIEQYF. DNA for the CDR3: TGTGCCAGCAGTTACTCGATAAAAGCGATCGAGCAGTACTTC.

This clone was observed once. The chain links TRBV21-1 to TRBJ2-5; no check of the table's D call, TRBD1, against the DNA was made. TRBV21-1 is classified as a pseudogene. The CDR3 totals 14 residues. CDR3 DNA sequence: TGTGCCAGCAGAACCGCAGGGGGCCCTGAGACCCAGTACTTC. Its translation: CASRTAGGPETQYF.

The chain recombines TRBV27 with TRBJ2-3; 10 bases map to TRBD2. V shed 5 bases, J shed 0 bases, and the junction held 8 bases outside the gene matches. Germline V gene lookup returns CDR1 MNHEY and CDR2 SMNVEV (reference sequence). The CDR3 consists of 17 residues. CDR3 sequence: CASSDPGTSASTDTQYF. The CDR3 coding sequence is TGTGCCAGCAGTGACCCCGGGACTAGCGCTAGCACAGATACGCAGTATTTT.

The J gene is TRBJ2-2, the V gene TRBV5-1; TRBD2 aligns across 10 bases. Looked up from germline, CDR1 is SGHRS and CDR2 is YFSETQ. With 0 bases clipped from V and 3 bases from J, the junction kept 11 bases outside the gene matches. The CDR3 loop spans 19 amino acids. The CDR3 spells CASSLGLAGVSGDTGELFF. In DNA form, the CDR3 reads TGCGCCAGCAGCTTGGGCCTAGCGGGAGTGTCCGGGGACACCGGGGAGCTGTTTTTT.

V gene TRBV11-2 combines with J gene TRBJ1-3, with TRBD1 matching over 8 bases. CDR1 SGHAT and CDR2 FQNNGV come from the germline V gene. CDR3 length equals 17 residues. Trimming removed 5 bases from V and 0 bases from J; junction bases left unmatched: 9. Here the CDR3 DNA reads TGTGCCAGCAGCCGAACCACAGGGGGGTACTCTGGAAACACCATATATTTT. This codes for CASSRTTGGYSGNTIYF.

In DNA, the CDR3 is TGTGCCAGCAGCTTAAGAGGGGAAGATACGCAGTATTTT. Its translation: CASSLRGEDTQYF. The chain links TRBV11-3 to TRBJ2-3; D tentatively fits TRBD1 or TRBD2 (5 bases each). Between the trimmed V and J ends, which lost 2 bases and 5 bases, there was a span of 8 bases. Germline-derived CDR1 and CDR2 are SGHNT and YENEEA. CDR3 length equals 13 residues.

The chain links TRBV4-2 to TRBJ2-2; 7 bases are shared with TRBD1. The ends lost 4 bases at V and 6 bases at J; junction bases unmatched: 11. This CDR3 contains 16 residues. Per germline, CDR1 LGHNA and CDR2 YNFKEQ. CDR3: CASSLSQGSFAGELFF. CDR3 nucleotide sequence: TGTGCCAGCAGCCTCTCACAGGGGTCCTTTGCCGGGGAGCTGTTTTTT.

This chain links TRBV19 with TRBJ2-6; D possibly corresponds to TRBD2 (5 bases). Trimming cost V 6 bases and J 4 bases, with 13 bases left between them. The CDR3 consists of 15 residues. CDR1 LNHDA and CDR2 SQIVND come from the germline V gene (reference sequence). As DNA, the CDR3 is TGTGCCAGTAGCGGGGTGGAAACAGGGGCCAACGTCCTGACTTTC. Amino acids: CASSGVETGANVLTF.

The gene calls are TRBV28 and TRBJ2-7; TRBD1 aligns across 10 bases. The length of the CDR3 is 13 residues. CDR1 is MDHEN, CDR2 SYDVKM, per germline. J lost 2 bases, V lost 10 bases, and 5 bases had no gene match. This chain's CDR3 is CATSTGGAYEQYF. Written as DNA, the CDR3 is TGTGCCACCTCGACAGGGGGCGCCTACGAGCAGTACTTC.

The chain recombines TRBV2 with TRBJ2-4, with TRBD2 matching 9 bases. V shed 5 bases, J shed 7 bases, and the junction held 12 bases outside the gene matches. This CDR3 is 16 amino acids long. Germline values: CDR1 SNHLY, CDR2 FYNNEI. CDR3 sequence: CASSLLAGPGGNIQYF. The CDR3, as DNA: TGTGCCAGCAGTCTACTAGCGGGCCCCGGCGGGAACATTCAGTACTTC.

The chain joins TRBV5-8 to TRBJ1-4; no firm D call. In germline, CDR1 is SGHTS, CDR2 YDEGEE. V lost 7 bases to trimming and J lost 0 bases, with 25 bases between them. The CDR3 loop spans 19 amino acids. The CDR3 spells CASFSGALSLPATNEKLFF. For the CDR3, the DNA is TGTGCCAGCTTCAGCGGCGCATTAAGTCTACCTGCAACTAATGAAAAACTGTTTTTT.

J is TRBJ1-2 and V is TRBV18, with 7 bases identical to TRBD1. There are 13 residues in the CDR3. The ends lost 5 bases at V and 2 bases at J; junction bases unmatched: 2. Germline assignment: CDR1 KGHSH and CDR2 LQKENI. CDR3 loop: CASSRDRNYGYTF. The CDR3 region has the DNA TGTGCCAGCTCAAGGGACAGAAACTATGGCTACACCTTC.

The chain has TRBV15 and TRBJ2-7; no definite D call. The germline V gene encodes CDR1 LNHNV and CDR2 YYDKDF (reference sequence). The CDR3 has 14 residues. Trimming cost V 5 bases and J 1 base, with 12 bases left between them. The CDR3, as DNA: TGTGCCACCAGCCCGCACTCCGGATCCTACGAGCAGTACTTC. Translating gives CATSPHSGSYEQYF.